The source of this TCR beta chain is a study of cytomegalovirus exposure and HLA in healthy donors. In the study overall: Drawn from HLA-typed donors, 83 million or so unique TCRs were held in an early data release.

Primers for the PCR totalled 60 Vbeta and 13 Jbeta. Produced via immunoSEQ multiplex PCR; TCRdb's table is partial and in-frame only. This sample carries about 140,000 clones, roughly 78% of them seen once, and the ten largest clones take roughly 2%. Notes on this clone: Its antigen is as yet unknown.

Findings and limits, study-wide: Within an earlier analysis, most TCR beta V segments proved productive either about 87% or about 30% of the time. Usually a TCR sequence was rare, but some public TCRs were found in many donors. CMV serostatus alone was available as immune exposure information.

V was shortened by 4 bases and J by 1 base, with 13 bases between the two germline ends. The CDR3 length is 15 residues. The germline CDR1 and CDR2 sequences are MDHEN and SYDVKM. The V gene is TRBV28, the J gene TRBJ1-1, with D perhaps TRBD1 (5 bases). The receptor was isolated from a man aged 25-40 years in good health and CMV-seronegative. Input material: PBMCs. The CDR3 region has the DNA TGTGCCAGCAGTTCCGGGGCGGAGGGGAACACTGAAGCTTTCTTT. The encoded protein is CASSSGAEGNTEAFF.